This TCR beta chain comes out of a study of control samples from healthy donors and cancer patients. This CDR3 spans 17 amino acids. The germline CDR1 and CDR2 sequences are LGHNA and YNFKEQ. The V and J ends lost 0 bases and 4 bases respectively, with 15 bases between them. The assay was immunoSEQ multiplex PCR, and TCRdb's table has in-frame clones only and misses some. The data hold over 150,000 clones, with roughly 94% observed a single time. The clonotype comes from a woman younger than 30 in good health. The genes are TRBV4-2 and TRBJ1-4, with TRBD1 as a possible D gene (6 bases). The sample taken for sequencing was blood. The chain's CDR3 is CASSQERGAGRNEKLFF. Written as DNA, the CDR3 is TGTGCCAGCAGCCAAGAACGGGGGGCAGGGCGTAATGAAAAACTGTTTTTT.